The source of this T cell receptor beta chain is a study of regulatory T cells in long-lasting Graves disease. Overall study context: Those with persistent Graves' disease had received antithyroid drugs for over 5 years with positive TSH receptor antibodies.

This clonotype was recorded at least ten times. Its antigen remains unknown. General study points: Only a small sample size was used, which may have cut accuracy.

The TCR beta library used iRepertoire HTBI primers with Arm-PCR amplification of CDR3. TCRdb ran MiXCR on the multiplex PCR reads and lists one entry per CDR3 protein. The table has approximately 400,000 distinct CDR3 sequences, around 23% seen once. Indicated time point: persistent/refractory GD, antithyroid drugs over 5 years with positive TRAb. Making the TCR library involved RNA that had been extracted from PBMCs. The sequenced sample was peripheral blood mononuclear cells (PBMCs), obtained when the disease was refractory, from a patient treated with antithyroid drugs. This receptor was obtained from a middle-aged woman with Graves disease.

The CDR3 region is CAISDRDRVLTTQYF. The CDR3 region has the DNA TGTGCCATCAGTGACCGGGACAGGGTCTTAACAACCCAGTACTTC. J is TRBJ2-5 and V is TRBV10-3; 9 bases map to TRBD1. The CDR3 is 15 residues long. Germline CDR1 ENHRY, CDR2 SYGVKD. V lost 3 bases and J lost 8; bases outside the gene matches: 10.